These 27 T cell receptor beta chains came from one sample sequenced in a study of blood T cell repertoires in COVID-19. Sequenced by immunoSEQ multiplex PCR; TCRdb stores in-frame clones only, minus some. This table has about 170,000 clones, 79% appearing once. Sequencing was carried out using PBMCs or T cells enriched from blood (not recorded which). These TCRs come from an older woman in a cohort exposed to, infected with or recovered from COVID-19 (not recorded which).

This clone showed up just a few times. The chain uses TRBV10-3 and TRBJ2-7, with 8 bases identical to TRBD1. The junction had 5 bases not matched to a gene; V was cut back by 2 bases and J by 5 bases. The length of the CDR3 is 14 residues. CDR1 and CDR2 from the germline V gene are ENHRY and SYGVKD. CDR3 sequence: CAISEGRGLDEQYF. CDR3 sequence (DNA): TGTGCCATCAGTGAGGGCAGGGGGCTGGACGAGCAGTACTTC.

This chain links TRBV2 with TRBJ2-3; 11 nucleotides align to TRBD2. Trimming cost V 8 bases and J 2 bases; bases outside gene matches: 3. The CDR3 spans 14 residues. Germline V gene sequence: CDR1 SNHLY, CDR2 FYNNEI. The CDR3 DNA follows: TGTGCCAGCGGGGGACTAGCGGCCACAGATACGCAGTATTTT. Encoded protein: CASGGLAATDTQYF.

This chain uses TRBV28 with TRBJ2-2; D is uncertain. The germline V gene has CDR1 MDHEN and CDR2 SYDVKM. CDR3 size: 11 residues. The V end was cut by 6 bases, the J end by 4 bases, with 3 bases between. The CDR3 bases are TGTGCCAGCAGGGCCACCGGGGAGCTGTTTTTT. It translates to CASRATGELFF.

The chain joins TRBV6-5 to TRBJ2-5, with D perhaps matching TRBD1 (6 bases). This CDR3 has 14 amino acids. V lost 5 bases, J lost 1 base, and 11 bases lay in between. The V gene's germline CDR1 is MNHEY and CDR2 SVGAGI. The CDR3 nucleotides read TGTGCCAGCAGTCGGCAGGGGTTCCAAGAGACCCAGTACTTC. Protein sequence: CASSRQGFQETQYF.

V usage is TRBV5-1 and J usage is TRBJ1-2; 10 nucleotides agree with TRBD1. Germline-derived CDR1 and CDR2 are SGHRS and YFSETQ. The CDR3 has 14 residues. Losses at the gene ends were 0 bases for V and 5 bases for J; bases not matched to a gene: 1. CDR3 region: CASSLGTGGYGYTF. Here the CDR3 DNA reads TGCGCCAGCAGCTTGGGGACAGGGGGTTATGGCTACACCTTC.

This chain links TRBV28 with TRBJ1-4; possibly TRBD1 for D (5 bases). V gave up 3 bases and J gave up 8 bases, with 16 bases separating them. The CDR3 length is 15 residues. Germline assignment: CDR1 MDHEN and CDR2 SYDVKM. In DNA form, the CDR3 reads TGTGCCAGCAGTTTCCGCGGACGGGGGGAGGAAAAACTGTTTTTT. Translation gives CASSFRGRGEEKLFF.

The CDR3 reads CASSVGGSGAFYEQYF. The CDR3, as DNA: TGTGCCAGCAGCGTAGGGGGGAGCGGGGCCTTCTACGAGCAGTACTTC. The gene calls are TRBV9 and TRBJ2-7; 7 nucleotides match TRBD2. The CDR3 is 16 amino acids. The J segment lost 3 bases and the V segment lost 0 bases, leaving 9 bases of the junction unmatched. Per the germline V gene, CDR1 is SGDLS and CDR2 is YYNGEE.

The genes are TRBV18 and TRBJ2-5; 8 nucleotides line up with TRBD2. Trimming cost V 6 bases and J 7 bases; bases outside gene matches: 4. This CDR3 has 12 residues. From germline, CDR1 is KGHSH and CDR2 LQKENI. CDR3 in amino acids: CASSGTRGTQYF. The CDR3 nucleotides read TGTGCCAGCTCCGGGACTAGAGGGACCCAGTACTTC.

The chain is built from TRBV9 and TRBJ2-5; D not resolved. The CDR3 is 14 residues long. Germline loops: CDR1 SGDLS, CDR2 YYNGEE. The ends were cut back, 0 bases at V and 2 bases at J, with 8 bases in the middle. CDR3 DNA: TGTGCCAGCAGCGTAGGAGCGTGGCAAGAGACCCAGTACTTC. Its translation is CASSVGAWQETQYF.

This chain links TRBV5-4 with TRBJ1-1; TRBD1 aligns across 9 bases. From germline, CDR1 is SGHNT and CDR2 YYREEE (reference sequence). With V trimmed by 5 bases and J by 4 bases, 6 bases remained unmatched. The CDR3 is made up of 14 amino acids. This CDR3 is CASSSGQGTTEAFF. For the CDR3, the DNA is TGTGCCAGCAGTTCGGGACAGGGTACCACTGAAGCTTTCTTT.

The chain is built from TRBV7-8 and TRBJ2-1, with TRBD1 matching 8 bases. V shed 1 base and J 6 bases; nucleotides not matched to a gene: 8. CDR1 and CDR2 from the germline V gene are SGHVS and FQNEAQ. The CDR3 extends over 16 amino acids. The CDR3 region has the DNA TGTGCCAGCAGCTTAGTAGGGACAGGTTTTGGCAATGAGCAGTTCTTC. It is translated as CASSLVGTGFGNEQFF.

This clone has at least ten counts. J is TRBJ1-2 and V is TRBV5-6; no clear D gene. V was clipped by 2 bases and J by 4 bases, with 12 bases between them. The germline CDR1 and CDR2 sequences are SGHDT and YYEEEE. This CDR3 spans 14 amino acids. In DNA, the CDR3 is TGTGCCAGCAGCTTCGGGGTAGACTCCTATGGCTACACCTTC. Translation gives CASSFGVDSYGYTF.

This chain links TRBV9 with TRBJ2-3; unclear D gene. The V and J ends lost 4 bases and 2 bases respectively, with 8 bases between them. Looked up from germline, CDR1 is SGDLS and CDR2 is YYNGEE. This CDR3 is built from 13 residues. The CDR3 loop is CASSPQNTDTQYF. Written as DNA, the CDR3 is TGTGCCAGCAGCCCTCAGAACACAGATACGCAGTATTTT.

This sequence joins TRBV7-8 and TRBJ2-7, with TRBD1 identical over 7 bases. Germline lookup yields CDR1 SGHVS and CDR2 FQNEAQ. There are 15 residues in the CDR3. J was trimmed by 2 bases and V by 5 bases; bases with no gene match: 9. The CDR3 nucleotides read TGTGCCAGCAGCGCGGGTAGACAGGGTACCTACGAGCAGTACTTC. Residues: CASSAGRQGTYEQYF.

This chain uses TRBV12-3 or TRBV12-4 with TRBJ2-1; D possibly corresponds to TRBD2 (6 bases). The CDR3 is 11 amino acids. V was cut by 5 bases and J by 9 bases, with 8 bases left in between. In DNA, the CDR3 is TGTGCCAGCAGTCGAGCGGGTGAGCAGTTCTTC. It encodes CASSRAGEQFF.

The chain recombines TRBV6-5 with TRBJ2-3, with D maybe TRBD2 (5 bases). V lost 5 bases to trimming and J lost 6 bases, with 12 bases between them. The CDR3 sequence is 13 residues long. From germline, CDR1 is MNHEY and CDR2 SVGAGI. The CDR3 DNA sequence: TGTGCCAGCAGTCGACCCCCGGGGGATACGCAGTATTTT. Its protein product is CASSRPPGDTQYF.

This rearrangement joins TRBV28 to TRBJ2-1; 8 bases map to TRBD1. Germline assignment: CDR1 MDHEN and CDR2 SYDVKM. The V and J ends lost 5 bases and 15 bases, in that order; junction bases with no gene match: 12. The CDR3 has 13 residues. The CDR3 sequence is CASSAGLTGGRFF. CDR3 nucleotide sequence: TGTGCCAGCAGTGCGGGGCTTACAGGGGGTCGGTTCTTC.

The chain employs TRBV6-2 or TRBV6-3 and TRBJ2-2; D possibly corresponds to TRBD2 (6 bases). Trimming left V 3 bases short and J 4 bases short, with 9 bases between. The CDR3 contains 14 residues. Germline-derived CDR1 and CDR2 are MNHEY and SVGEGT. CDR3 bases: TGTGCCAGCAGTTATCGAGCGGGCACCGGGGAGCTGTTTTTT. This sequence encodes CASSYRAGTGELFF.

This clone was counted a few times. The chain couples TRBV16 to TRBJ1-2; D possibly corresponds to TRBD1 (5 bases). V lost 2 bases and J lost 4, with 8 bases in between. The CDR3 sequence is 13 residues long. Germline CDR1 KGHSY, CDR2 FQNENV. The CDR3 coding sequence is TGTGCCAGCAGCCAACCTACAGGCTATGGCTACACCTTC. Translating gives CASSQPTGYGYTF.

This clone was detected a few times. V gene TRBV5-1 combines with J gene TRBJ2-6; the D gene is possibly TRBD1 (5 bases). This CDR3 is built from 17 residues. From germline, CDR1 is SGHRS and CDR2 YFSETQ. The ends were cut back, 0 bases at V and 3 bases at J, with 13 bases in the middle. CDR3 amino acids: CASSLEGRVFGANVLTF. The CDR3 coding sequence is TGCGCCAGCAGCTTGGAGGGCAGGGTCTTTGGGGCCAACGTCCTGACTTTC.

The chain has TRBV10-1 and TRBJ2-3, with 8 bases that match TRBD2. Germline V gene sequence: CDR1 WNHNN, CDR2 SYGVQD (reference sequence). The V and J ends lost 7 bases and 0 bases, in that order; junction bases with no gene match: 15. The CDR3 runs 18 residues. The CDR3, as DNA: TGCGCCAGCATGCGGACTAGCAGGGCATCTCCTAGCACAGATACGCAGTATTTT. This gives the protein CASMRTSRASPSTDTQYF.

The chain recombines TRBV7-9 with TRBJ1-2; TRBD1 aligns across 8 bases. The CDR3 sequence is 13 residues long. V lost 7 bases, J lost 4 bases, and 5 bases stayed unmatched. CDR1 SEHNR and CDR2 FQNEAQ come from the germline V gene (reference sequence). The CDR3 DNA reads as TGTGCCAGCACCTTGGGACAGGCCTATGGCTACACCTTC. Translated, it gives CASTLGQAYGYTF.

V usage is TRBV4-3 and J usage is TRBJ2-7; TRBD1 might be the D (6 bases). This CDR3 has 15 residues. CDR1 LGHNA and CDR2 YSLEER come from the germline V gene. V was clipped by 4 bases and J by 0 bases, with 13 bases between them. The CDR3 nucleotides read TGCGCCAGCAGCCTCGAGAGGGGGAGCTCCTACGAGCAGTACTTC. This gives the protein CASSLERGSSYEQYF.

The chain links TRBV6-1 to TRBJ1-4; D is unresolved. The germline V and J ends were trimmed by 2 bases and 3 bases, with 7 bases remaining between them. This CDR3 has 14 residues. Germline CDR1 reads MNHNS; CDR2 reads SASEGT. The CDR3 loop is CASSESRSNEKLFF. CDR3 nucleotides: TGTGCCAGCAGTGAAAGCCGTTCTAATGAAAAACTGTTTTTT.

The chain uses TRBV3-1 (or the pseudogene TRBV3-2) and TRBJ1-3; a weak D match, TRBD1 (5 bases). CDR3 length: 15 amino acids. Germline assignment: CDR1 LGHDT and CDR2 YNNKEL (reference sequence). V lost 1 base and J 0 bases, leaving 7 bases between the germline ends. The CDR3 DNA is TGTGCCAGCAGCCAAGTGGACACCTCTGGAAACACCATATATTTT. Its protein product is CASSQVDTSGNTIYF.

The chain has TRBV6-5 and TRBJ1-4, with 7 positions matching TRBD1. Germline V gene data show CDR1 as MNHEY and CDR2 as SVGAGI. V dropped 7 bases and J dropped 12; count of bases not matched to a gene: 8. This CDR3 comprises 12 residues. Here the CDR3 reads CASTEGASELFF. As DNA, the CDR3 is TGTGCCAGCACCGAGGGGGCGTCGGAACTGTTTTTT.

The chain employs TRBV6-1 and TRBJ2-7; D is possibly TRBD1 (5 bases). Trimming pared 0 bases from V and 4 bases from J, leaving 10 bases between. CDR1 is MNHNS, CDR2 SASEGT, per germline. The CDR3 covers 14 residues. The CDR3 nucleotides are TGTGCCAGCAGTGAAGCGTGGCAGGGTTACGAGCAGTACTTC. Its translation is CASSEAWQGYEQYF.